This T cell receptor beta chain was found in a study of post-analysis software for immune sequencing data. Study at large: The cohort encompassed relapsing-remitting, secondary progressive and progressive-relapsing multiple sclerosis disease courses.

Concerning this clonotype itself: The antigen remains undetermined.

Every TCR beta cDNA library bore unique molecular identifiers. Researchers reported roughly 0.5 million cDNA molecules coming from approximately 1 to 10 million T cells. TCRdb fed the PCR reads into MiXCR, producing one record per CDR3 protein. This table holds 380,000 or so distinct CDR3 sequences, roughly 35% found once. General study points: Those with multiple sclerosis, the patient group, showed significantly lower normalized Chao1 diversity than controls. Relative to controls, patients had five TRBV segments at higher frequency, with TRBV5-6, TRBV5-1 and TRBV20-1 among these. Strong co-clustering by F measure was seen for same-batch samples.

CDR1 and CDR2 from the germline V gene are SGHTA and FQGNSA. This CDR3 comprises 15 residues. V lost 6 bases, J lost 5 bases, and 16 bases lay in between. Sequencing was performed on blood. The chain employs TRBV7-2 and TRBJ1-4; no reliable D call. This receptor was obtained from a girl aged 5-17 years with multiple sclerosis. In DNA, the CDR3 is TGTGCCAGCAGTCTAGAGGGCTGGACGAATGAAAAACTGTTTTTT. This gives the protein CASSLEGWTNEKLFF.